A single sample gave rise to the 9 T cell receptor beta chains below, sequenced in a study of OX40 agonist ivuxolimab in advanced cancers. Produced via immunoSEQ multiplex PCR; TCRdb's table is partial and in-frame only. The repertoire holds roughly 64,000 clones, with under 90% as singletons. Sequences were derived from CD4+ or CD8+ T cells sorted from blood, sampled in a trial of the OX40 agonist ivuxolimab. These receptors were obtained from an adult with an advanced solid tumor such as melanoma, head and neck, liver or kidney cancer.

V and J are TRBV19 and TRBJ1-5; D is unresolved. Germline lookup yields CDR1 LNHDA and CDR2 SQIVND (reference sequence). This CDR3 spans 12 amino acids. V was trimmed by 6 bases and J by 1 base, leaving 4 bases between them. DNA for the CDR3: TGTGCCAGTAGGGGAAGCAATCAGCCCCAGCATTTT. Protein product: CASRGSNQPQHF.

The CDR3 is CASSQHDWGTEAFF. In DNA form, the CDR3 reads TGTGCCAGCAGCCAACACGATTGGGGCACTGAAGCTTTCTTT. The chain combines TRBV4-2 with TRBJ1-1; D unresolved. CDR1 LGHNA and CDR2 YNFKEQ come from the germline V gene. The CDR3 contains 14 residues. V was trimmed by 2 bases and J by 4 bases, leaving 11 bases between them.

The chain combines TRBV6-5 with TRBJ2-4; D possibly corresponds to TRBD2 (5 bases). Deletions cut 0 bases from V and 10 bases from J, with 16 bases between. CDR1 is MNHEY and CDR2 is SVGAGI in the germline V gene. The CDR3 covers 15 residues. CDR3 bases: TGTGCCAGCAGTTACTCGTCGGATACTAGGAATATTCAGTACTTC. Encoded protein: CASSYSSDTRNIQYF.

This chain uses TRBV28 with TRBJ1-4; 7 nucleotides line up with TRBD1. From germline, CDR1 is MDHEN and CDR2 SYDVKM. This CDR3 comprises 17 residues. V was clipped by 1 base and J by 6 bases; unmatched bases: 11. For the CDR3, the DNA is TGTGCCAGCAGTTTATTGGGTGAGGCAGGGGGGGATGAAAAACTGTTTTTT. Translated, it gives CASSLLGEAGGDEKLFF. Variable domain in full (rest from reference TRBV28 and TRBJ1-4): DVKVTQSSRYLVKRTGEKVFLECVQDMDHENMFWYRQDPGLGLRLIYFSYDVKMKEKGDIPEGYSVSREKKERFSLILESASTNQTSMYLCASSLLGEAGGDEKLFFGSGTQLSVL.

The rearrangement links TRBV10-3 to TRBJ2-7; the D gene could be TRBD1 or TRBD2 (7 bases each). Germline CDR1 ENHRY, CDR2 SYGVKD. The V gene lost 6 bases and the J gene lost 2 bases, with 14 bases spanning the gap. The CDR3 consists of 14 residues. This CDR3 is CAIRGTAGTYEQYF. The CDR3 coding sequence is TGTGCCATCAGAGGGACAGCGGGGACCTACGAGCAGTACTTC.

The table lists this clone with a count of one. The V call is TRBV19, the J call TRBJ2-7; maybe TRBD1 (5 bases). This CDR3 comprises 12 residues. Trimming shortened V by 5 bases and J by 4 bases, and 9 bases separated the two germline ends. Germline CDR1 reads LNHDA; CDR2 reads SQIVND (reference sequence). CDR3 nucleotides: TGTGCCAGTAGTCAAAGGGGTTACGAGCAGTACTTC. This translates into CASSQRGYEQYF.

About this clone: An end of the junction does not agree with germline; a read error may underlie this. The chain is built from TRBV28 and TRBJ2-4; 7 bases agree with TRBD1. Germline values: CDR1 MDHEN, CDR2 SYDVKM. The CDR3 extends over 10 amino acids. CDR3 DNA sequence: TGTGCCAGCATGGGACAGTCGAAGGACTTC. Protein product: CASMGQSKDF.

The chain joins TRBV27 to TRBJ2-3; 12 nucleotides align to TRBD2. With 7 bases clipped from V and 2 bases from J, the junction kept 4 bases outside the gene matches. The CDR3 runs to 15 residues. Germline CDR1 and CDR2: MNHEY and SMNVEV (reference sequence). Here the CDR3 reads CASTRTSGATDTQYF. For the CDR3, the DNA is TGTGCCAGCACTAGGACTAGCGGGGCCACAGATACGCAGTATTTT.

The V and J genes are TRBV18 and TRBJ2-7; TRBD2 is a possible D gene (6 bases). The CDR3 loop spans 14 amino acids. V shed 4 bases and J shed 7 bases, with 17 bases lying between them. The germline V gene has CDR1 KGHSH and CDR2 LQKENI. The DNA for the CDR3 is TGTGCCAGCTCACAAGCCGTTAGCGGCAGGGAGCAGTACTTC. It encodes CASSQAVSGREQYF.